A selection of T cell receptor beta chains follows, all from one sample in a study of identical twins. TCRdb reprocessed the 5' RACE reads with MiXCR, giving one entry per CDR3 protein. Of around 1.7 million distinct CDR3 sequences in the sample, less than 35% were seen once. Material for sequencing was cord blood. All receptors come from a newborn girl in good health. The CDR3 runs from the conserved cysteine through the conserved F or W.

TRBV3-1,CASSQERLAGGQETKYF
TRBV10-3,CAILGQGSNNEQFF
TRBV27,CASSLVFDSTYGYTF
TRBV7-9,CASTPSRSTDTQYF
TRBV24-1,CATSDWGQETQYF
TRBV14,CASSQERWTSEYNEQFF
TRBV11-1,CASSSPGGLADTQYF
TRBV12-3/TRBV12-4,CASSFPHFWRVTDTQYF
TRBV20-1,CSASSRGLNEQFF
TRBV28,CASSPSPGGGLEKLFF
TRBV20-1,CSASRAQGDEQFF
TRBV3-1,CASSQPGGDGYTF
TRBV4-1,CASSPYMTPNEQFF
TRBV5-1,CASSLESRRGEQFF
TRBV2,CASSDPLAGDLNEQYF
TRBV18,CASSPRLDKYNEQFF
TRBV11-2,CASSLGRTLSYEQYF
TRBV20-1,CSARDGGWVGGFYEQYF
TRBV15,CATSREQDYTDTQYF
TRBV5-1,CASRRTGDSNQPQHF
TRBV28,CASSFPGATEAFF
TRBV4-2,CASSTTTTGTDTQYF
TRBV6-1,CASGEGTPYEQYF
TRBV27,CASSLRGRGRYEQYF
TRBV6-4,CASSEGLSNEQFF
TRBV5-1,CASSYGLAGAYEQYF
TRBV6-1,CASSEGAFRGEQFF
TRBV12-3/TRBV12-4,CVSSLRRGQYEQYF
TRBV12-5,CASGLVLGQGDNYGYTF
TRBV20-1,CSARSGARGYDYTF
TRBV12-3/TRBV12-4,CASSLGFWGDTDTQYF
TRBV7-9,CASSLIRDGGEQYF
TRBV29-1,CSVGVDSGTYGYTF
TRBV20-1,CSARDYGIGETQYF
TRBV6-1,CASSEAGGGIQPQHF
TRBV7-8,CASSQNRESNQPQHF
TRBV20-1,CSALWGGGNQPQHF
TRBV5-1,CASSFGASGPEAFF
TRBV3-1,CASSPYSGSHTDTQYF
TRBV21-1,CASSKGRTSGLHSTDTQYF
TRBV9,CASSVQYSNQPQHF
TRBV10-2,CASSLPGQGRPQHF
TRBV7-2,CASSSHDRRLSNQPQHF
TRBV20-1,CSAREKEDTDTQYF
TRBV7-2,CASSLFLLRVGSNYGYTF
TRBV7-2,CASSLTASPSQQYF
TRBV21-1,CASSNPTSGNEQYF
TRBV6-5,CASSYSYDSNEQFF
TRBV27,CASSLYYYNEQFF